This T cell receptor (beta chain) was observed in a study of blood T cell repertoires in COVID-19. Study at large: Nucleic acid was either cDNA or gDNA, and it came from T cells, B-cell-depleted T cells, or PBMCs.

The germline V gene encodes CDR1 SQVTM and CDR2 ANQGSEA. V was cut by 3 bases and J by 2 bases, with 17 bases left in between. The CDR3 is made up of 15 amino acids. How the authors handled the data: Nucleated cell counts were estimated from reference gene primer amplification. This table comes from immunoSEQ multiplex PCR, and its TCRdb copy is limited to in-frame clones, with some not included. The D gene and trimming were derived from the DNA, and the V and J assignments and clone size from that table. The sample lists 200,000 or so clones, 80% to 85% occurring once. Across under 25 US areas, participants ranged in age from about 18 to 100 years. Cohorts were determined from participant-reported clinical history.

Sequencing used PBMCs or T cells enriched from blood (not recorded which). J is TRBJ2-7 and V is TRBV29-1; possibly TRBD2 for D (6 bases). This sequence originates from a man aged 40-55 years who had recovered from COVID-19. CDR3 nucleotide sequence: TGCAGCGTTGAGGGGAGGACCCTGGGCACCTACGAGCAGTACTTC. It translates to CSVEGRTLGTYEQYF.